The source of this TCR beta chain is a study of tumor-infiltrating lymphocytes in localized non-small cell lung cancer. The sample holds one count of this clone. Antigen: not known. The CDR3 is made up of 14 amino acids. The germline gives CDR1 MDHEN, CDR2 SYDVKM. V lost 5 bases and J lost 4; bases outside the gene matches: 5. Assay used: immunoSEQ multiplex PCR; TCRdb lists only in-frame clones, some missing. This table holds tens of thousands of clones, 69% found once. Points from the study as a whole: Tumors had more T cell infiltration than uninvolved lung, per TCRbeta sequencing and CD3 counts.

Sequencing was performed on lung tumor tissue. This clonotype was obtained from a human donor with non-small cell lung cancer. The V call is TRBV28, the J call TRBJ2-7, with 10 positions matching TRBD1. The CDR3 loop reads CASSTDRGPYEQYF. CDR3 DNA sequence: TGTGCCAGCAGTACTGACAGGGGGCCGTACGAGCAGTACTTC.